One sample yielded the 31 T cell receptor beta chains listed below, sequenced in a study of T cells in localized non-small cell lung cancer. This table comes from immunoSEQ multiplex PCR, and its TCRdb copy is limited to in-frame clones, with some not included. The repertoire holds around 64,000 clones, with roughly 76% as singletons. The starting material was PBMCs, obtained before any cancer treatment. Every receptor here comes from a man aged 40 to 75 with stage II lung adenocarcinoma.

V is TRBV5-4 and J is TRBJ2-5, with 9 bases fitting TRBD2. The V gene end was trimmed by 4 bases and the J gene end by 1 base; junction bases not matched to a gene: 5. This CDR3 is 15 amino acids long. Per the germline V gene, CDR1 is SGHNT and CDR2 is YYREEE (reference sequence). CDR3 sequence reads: CASSLGLATQETQYF. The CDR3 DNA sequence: TGTGCCAGCAGCCTCGGACTAGCGACCCAAGAGACCCAGTACTTC.

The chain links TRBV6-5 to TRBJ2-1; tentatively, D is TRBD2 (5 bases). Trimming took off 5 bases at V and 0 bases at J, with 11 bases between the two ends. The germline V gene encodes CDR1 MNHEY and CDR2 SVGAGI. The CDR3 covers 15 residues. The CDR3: CASSPVGSSYNEQFF. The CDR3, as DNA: TGTGCCAGCAGTCCGGTAGGGAGCTCCTACAATGAGCAGTTCTTC.

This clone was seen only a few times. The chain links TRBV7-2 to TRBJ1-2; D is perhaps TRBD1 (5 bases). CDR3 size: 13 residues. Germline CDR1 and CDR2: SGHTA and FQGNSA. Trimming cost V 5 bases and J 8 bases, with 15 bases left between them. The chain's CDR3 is CASSQGGVQGYTF. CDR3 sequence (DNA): TGTGCCAGCAGCCAAGGAGGGGTTCAGGGCTACACCTTC.

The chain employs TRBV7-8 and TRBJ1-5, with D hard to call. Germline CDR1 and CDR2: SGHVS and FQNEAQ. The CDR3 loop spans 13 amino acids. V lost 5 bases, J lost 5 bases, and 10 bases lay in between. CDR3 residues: CASSVRPYQPQHF. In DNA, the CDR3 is TGTGCCAGCAGCGTTAGGCCCTATCAGCCCCAGCATTTT.

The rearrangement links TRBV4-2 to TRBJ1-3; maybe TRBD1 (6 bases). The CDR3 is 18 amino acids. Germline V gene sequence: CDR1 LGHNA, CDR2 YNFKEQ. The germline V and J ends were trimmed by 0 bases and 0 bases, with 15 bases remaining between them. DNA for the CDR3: TGTGCCAGCAGCCAAGATGGAGGGGGGATCCGCTCTGGAAACACCATATATTTT. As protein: CASSQDGGGIRSGNTIYF.

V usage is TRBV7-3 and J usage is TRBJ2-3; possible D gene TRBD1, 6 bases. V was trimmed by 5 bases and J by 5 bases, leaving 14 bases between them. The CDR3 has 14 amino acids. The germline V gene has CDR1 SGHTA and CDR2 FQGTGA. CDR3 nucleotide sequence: TGTGCCAGCAGCGCGACGCAGGGGCAAGATACGCAGTATTTT. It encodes CASSATQGQDTQYF.

CDR3 amino acids: CASSQVNLVGNQPQHF. The CDR3, as DNA: TGCGCCAGCAGCCAAGTCAATCTGGTGGGCAATCAGCCCCAGCATTTT. This sequence joins TRBV4-1 and TRBJ1-5; D not certain. The V gene lost 1 base and the J gene lost 2 bases, with 12 bases spanning the gap. This CDR3 spans 16 amino acids. Germline V gene data show CDR1 as MGHRA and CDR2 as YSYEKL.

CDR3 nucleotides: TGTGCCTGGAGTGTCCTAGCGAGGGGGACCCAGTACTTC. This translates into CAWSVLARGTQYF. The chain employs TRBV30 and TRBJ2-5; maybe TRBD2 (6 bases). The CDR3 covers 13 residues. V was pared by 0 bases and J by 7 bases, with 12 bases between. Germline V gene lookup returns CDR1 GTSNPN and CDR2 SVGIG (reference sequence).

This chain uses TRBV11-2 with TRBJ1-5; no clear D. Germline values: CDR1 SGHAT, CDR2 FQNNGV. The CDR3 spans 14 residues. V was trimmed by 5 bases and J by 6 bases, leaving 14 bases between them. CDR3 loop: CASSQTWEGQPQHF. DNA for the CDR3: TGTGCCAGCAGCCAGACTTGGGAAGGTCAGCCCCAGCATTTT.

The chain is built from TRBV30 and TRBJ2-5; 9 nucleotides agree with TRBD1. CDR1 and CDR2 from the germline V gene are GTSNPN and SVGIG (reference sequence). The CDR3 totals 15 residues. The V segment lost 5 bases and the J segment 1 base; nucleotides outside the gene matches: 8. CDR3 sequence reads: CAWGNRDRVQETQYF. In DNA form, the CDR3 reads TGTGCCTGGGGTAACCGGGACAGGGTCCAAGAGACCCAGTACTTC.

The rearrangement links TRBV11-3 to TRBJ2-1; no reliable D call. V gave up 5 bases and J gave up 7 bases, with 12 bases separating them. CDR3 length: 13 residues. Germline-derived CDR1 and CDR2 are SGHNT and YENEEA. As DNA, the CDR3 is TGTGCCAGCAGCGGCGGAGTGGGAAATGAGCAGTTCTTC. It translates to CASSGGVGNEQFF.

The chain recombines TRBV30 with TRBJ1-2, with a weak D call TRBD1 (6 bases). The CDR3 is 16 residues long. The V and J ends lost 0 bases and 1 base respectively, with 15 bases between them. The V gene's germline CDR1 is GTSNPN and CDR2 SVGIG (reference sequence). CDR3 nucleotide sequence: TGTGCCTGGAGTGTCCGCGGACAGTTCCTTAACTATGGCTACACCTTC. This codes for CAWSVRGQFLNYGYTF.

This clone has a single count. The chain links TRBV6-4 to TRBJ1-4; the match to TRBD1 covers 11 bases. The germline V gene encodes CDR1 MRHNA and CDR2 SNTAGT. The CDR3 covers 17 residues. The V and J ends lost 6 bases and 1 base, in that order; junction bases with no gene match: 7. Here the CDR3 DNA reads TGTGCCAGCAGCCTTCCGGGACAGGGGGTAACTAATGAAAAACTGTTTTTT. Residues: CASSLPGQGVTNEKLFF.

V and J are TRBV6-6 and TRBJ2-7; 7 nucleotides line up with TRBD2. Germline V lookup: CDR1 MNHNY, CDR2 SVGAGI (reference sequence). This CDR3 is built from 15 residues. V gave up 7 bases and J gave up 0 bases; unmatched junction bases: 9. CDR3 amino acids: CASTLQGGTSYEQYF. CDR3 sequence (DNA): TGTGCCAGCACTCTTCAGGGAGGGACCTCCTACGAGCAGTACTTC.

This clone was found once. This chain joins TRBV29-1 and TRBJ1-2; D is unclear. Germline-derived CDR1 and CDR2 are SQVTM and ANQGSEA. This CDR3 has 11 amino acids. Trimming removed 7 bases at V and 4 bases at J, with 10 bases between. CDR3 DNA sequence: TGCAGCGCCTTCAGCGGCTATGGCTACACCTTC. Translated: CSAFSGYGYTF.

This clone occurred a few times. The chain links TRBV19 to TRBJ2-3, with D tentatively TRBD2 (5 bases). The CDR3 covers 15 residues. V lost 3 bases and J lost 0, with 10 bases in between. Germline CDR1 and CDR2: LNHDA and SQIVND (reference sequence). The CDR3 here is CASSISRGSTDTQYF. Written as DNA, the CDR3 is TGTGCCAGTAGTATTTCCCGCGGGAGCACAGATACGCAGTATTTT.

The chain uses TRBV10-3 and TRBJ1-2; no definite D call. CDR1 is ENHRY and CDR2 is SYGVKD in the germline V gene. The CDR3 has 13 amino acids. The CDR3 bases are TGTGCTAGCATTGGGGTCGGGTATCATGGCTACACCTTC. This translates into CASIGVGYHGYTF.

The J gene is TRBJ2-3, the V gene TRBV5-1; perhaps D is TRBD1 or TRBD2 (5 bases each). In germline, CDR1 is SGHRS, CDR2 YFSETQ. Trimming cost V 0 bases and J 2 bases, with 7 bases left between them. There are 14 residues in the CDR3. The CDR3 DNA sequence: TGCGCCAGCAGCTTGGGGGGGACCACAGATACGCAGTATTTT. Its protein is CASSLGGTTDTQYF.

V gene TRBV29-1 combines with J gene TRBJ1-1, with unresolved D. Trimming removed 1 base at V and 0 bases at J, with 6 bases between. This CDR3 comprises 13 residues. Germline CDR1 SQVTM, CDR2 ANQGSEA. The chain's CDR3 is CSVEGFLNTEAFF. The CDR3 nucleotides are TGCAGCGTTGAAGGGTTTCTGAACACTGAAGCTTTCTTT.

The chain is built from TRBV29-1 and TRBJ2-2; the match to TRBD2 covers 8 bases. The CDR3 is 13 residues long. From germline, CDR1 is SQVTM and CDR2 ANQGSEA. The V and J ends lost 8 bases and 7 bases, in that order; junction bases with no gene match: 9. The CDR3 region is CSLGLGDGGELFF. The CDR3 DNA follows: TGCAGCTTGGGACTAGGGGACGGCGGGGAGCTGTTTTTT.

CDR3 residues: CAWSHTPGLTFNEQFF. The CDR3 coding sequence is TGTGCCTGGAGTCACACACCGGGACTAACCTTCAATGAGCAGTTCTTC. This sequence joins TRBV30 and TRBJ2-1; 7 bases map to TRBD2. This CDR3 has 16 amino acids. After removal of 2 bases from V and 6 bases from J, the junction contained 13 bases not matched to a gene. CDR1 and CDR2 from the germline V gene are GTSNPN and SVGIG (reference sequence).

The CDR3 reads CASSLAPRLDWDAKNIQYF. As DNA, the CDR3 is TGTGCCAGCAGCTTAGCTCCGCGACTAGATTGGGATGCCAAAAACATTCAGTACTTC. The V call is TRBV7-6, the J call TRBJ2-4; perhaps TRBD2 as D (6 bases). V was pared by 0 bases and J by 1 base, with 19 bases between. The CDR3 contains 19 residues. Germline V lookup: CDR1 SGHVS, CDR2 FNYEAQ.

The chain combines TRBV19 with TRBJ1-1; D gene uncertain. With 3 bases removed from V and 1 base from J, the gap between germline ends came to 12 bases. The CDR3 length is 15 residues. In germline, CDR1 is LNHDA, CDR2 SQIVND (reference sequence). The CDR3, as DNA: TGTGCCAGTAGTATTAGGTCAGCCCCGAACACTGAAGCTTTCTTT. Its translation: CASSIRSAPNTEAFF.

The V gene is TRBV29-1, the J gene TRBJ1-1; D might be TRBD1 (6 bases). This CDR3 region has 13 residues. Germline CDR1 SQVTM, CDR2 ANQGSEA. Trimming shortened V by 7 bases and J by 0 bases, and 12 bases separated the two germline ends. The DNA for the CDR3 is TGCAGCGCCAAAGGGGGGTTGAACACTGAAGCTTTCTTT. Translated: CSAKGGLNTEAFF.

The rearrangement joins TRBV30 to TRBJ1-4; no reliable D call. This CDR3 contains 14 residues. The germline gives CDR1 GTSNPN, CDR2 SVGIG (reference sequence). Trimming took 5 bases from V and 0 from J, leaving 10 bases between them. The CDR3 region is CAWSYLATNEKLFF. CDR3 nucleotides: TGTGCCTGGTCCTACCTCGCAACTAATGAAAAACTGTTTTTT.

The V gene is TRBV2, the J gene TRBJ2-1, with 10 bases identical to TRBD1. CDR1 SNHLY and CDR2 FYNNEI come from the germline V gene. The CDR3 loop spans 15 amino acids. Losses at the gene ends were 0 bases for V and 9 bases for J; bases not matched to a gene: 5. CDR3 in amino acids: CASSEARTGGSEQFF. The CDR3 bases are TGTGCCAGCAGTGAAGCCCGGACAGGGGGAAGTGAGCAGTTCTTC.

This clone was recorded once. The CDR3 DNA reads TGTGCCAGCAGCTTGGGTTTTGGGGGCTCTGGAAACACCATATATTTT. Residues: CASSLGFGGSGNTIYF. The chain has TRBV5-6 and TRBJ1-3; D is perhaps TRBD1 (5 bases). V was clipped by 0 bases and J by 0 bases, with 10 bases between them. This CDR3 contains 16 residues. Germline V lookup: CDR1 SGHDT, CDR2 YYEEEE.

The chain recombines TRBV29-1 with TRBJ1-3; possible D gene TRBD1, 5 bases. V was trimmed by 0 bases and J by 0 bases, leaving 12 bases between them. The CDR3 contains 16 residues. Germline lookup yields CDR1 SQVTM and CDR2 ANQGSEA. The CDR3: CSVEDEGKISGNTIYF. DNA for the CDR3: TGCAGCGTTGAAGATGAGGGGAAGATCTCTGGAAACACCATATATTTT.

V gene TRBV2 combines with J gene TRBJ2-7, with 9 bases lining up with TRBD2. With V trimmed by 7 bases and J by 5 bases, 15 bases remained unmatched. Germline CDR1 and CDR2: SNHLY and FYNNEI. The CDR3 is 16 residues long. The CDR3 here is CASIGGFGTSRHEQYF. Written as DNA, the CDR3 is TGTGCCAGCATCGGGGGCTTTGGGACTAGCAGACACGAGCAGTACTTC.

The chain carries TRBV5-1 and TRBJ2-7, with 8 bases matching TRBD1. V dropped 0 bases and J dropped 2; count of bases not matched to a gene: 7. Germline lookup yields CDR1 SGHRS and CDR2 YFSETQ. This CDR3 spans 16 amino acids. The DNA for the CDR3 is TGCGCCAGCAGCTTGGGAACCCAGGGGGCAGCCTACGAGCAGTACTTC. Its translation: CASSLGTQGAAYEQYF. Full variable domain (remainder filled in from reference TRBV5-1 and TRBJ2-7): KAGVTQTPRYLIKTRGQQVTLSCSPISGHRSVSWYQQTPGQGLQFLFEYFSETQRNKGNFPGRFSGRQFSNSRSEMNVSTLELGDSALYLCASSLGTQGAAYEQYFGPGTRLTVT.

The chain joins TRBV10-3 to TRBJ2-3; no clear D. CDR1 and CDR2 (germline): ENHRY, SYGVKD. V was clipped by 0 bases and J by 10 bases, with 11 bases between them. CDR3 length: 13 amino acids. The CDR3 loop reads CAISESLDKAQYF. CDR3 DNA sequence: TGTGCCATCAGTGAGTCTTTAGACAAGGCGCAGTATTTT.